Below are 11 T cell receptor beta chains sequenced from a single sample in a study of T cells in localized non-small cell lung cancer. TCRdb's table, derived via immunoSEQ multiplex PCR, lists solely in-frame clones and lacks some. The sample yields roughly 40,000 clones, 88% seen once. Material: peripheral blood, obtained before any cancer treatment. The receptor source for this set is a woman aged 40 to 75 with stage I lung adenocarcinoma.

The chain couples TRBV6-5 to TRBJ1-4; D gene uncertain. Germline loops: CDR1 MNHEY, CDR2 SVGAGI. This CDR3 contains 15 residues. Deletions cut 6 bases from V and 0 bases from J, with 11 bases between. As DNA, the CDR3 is TGTGCCAGCAGACCCGGCGAAGCAACTAATGAAAAACTGTTTTTT. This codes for CASRPGEATNEKLFF.

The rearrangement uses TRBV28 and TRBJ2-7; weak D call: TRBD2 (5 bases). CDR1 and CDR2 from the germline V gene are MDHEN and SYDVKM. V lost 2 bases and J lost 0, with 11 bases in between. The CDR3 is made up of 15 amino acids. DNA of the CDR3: TGTGCCAGCAGTTTACGTGGGAGCCCCTCCTACGAGCAGTACTTC. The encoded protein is CASSLRGSPSYEQYF.

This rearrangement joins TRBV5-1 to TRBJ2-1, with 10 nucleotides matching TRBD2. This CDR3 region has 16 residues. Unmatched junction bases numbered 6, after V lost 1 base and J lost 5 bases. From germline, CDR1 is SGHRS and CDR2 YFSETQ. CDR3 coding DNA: TGCGCCAGCAGCTTGACGCTAGCGGGAGCCCACAATGAGCAGTTCTTC. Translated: CASSLTLAGAHNEQFF. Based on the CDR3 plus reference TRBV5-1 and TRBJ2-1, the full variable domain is KAGVTQTPRYLIKTRGQQVTLSCSPISGHRSVSWYQQTPGQGLQFLFEYFSETQRNKGNFPGRFSGRQFSNSRSEMNVSTLELGDSALYLCASSLTLAGAHNEQFFGPGTRLTVL.

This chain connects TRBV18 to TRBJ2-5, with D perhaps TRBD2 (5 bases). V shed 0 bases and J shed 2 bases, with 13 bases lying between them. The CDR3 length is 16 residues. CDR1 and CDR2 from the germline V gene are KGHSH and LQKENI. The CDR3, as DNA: TGTGCCAGCTCACCACCGATGGACTGGCAACAAGAGACCCAGTACTTC. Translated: CASSPPMDWQQETQYF.

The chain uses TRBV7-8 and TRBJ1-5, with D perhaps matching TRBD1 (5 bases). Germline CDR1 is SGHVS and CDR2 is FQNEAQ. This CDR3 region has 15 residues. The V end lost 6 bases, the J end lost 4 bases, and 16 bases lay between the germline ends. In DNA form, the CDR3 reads TGTGCCAGCAGTCGAGAGCCAGGGTATAATCAGCCCCAGCATTTT. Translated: CASSREPGYNQPQHF. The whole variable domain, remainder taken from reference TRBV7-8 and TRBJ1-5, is GAGVSQSPRYKVAKRGQDVALRCDPISGHVSLFWYQQALGQGPEFLTYFQNEAQLDKSGLPSDRFFAERPEGSVSTLKIQRTQQEDSAVYLCASSREPGYNQPQHFGDGTRLSIL.

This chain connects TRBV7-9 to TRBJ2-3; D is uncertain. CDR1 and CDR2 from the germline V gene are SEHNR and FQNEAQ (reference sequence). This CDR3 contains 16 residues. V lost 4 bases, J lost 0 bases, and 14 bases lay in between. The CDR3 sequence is CASSSLVGKSTDTQYF. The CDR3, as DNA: TGTGCCAGCAGCTCATTGGTGGGAAAAAGCACAGATACGCAGTATTTT.

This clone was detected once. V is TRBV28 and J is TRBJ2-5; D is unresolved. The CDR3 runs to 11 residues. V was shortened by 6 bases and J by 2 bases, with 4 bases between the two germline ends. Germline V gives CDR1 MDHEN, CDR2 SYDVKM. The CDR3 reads CASRFQETQYF. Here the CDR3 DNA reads TGTGCCAGCAGATTTCAAGAGACCCAGTACTTC.

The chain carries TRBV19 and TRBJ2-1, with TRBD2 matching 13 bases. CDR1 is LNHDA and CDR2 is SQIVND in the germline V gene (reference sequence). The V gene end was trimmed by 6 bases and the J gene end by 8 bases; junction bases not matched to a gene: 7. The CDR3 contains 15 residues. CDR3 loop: CASREGLAGSYEQFF. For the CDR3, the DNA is TGTGCCAGTAGAGAGGGACTAGCGGGAAGCTATGAGCAGTTCTTC.

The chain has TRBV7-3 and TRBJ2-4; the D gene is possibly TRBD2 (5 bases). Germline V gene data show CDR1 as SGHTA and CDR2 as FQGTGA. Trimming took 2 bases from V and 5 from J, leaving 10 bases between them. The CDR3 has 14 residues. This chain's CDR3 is CASSLGFSENIQYF. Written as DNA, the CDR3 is TGTGCCAGCAGCTTAGGCTTTAGCGAAAACATTCAGTACTTC.

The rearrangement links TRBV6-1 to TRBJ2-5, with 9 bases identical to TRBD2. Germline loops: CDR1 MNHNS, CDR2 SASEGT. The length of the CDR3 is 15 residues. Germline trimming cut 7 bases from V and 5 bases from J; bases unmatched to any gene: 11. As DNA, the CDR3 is TGTGCCAGCACCAGCATAGCGGGAGTTCGGGAGACCCAGTACTTC. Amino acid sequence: CASTSIAGVRETQYF.

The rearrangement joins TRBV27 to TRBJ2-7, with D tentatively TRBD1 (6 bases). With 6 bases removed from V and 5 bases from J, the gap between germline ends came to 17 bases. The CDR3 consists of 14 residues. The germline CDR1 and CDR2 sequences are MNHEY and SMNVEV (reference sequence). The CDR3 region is CASRGGVPTHEQYF. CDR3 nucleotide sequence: TGTGCCAGCAGAGGGGGTGTACCCACCCACGAGCAGTACTTC.